The clone carrying this T cell receptor (beta chain) was observed a single time. With a duration under 2 months, the hyperthyroidism was newly diagnosed in patients aged 18 to 65. The sample comes from a study of T cells in Graves' hyperthyroidism and ophthalmopathy. What was amplified from RNA transcripts were TCR beta CDR3 regions. First-round RT-PCR of the TCR CDR3 relied on the HTBI primer set. TCRdb re-analysed the multiplex PCR reads in MiXCR, keeping a single row per CDR3 protein. Of some 800,000 distinct CDR3 sequences in the sample, around 38% are singletons; the top ten hold 8% to 9%. The germline V gene has CDR1 SGHTA and CDR2 FQGNSA. The CDR3 length is 16 residues. Trimming pared 4 bases from V and 2 bases from J, leaving 15 bases between.

The sequenced sample consisted of blood. The sequence was obtained from a man aged 18 to 29 with Graves' hyperthyroidism. The chain employs TRBV7-2 and TRBJ1-5; maybe TRBD1 (5 bases). In DNA form, the CDR3 reads TGTGCCAGCAGCTCCCGCCCCCAGGGTGGCAATCAGCCCCAGCATTTT. Translating it yields CASSSRPQGGNQPQHF.